This TCR beta chain was retrieved from a study of cytotoxic CD8 clonotypes in ibrutinib-treated CLL. Study-level points and caveats: Under therapy, public clonotypes either contracted or stayed stable, and they were uncommon.

The germline CDR1 and CDR2 sequences are LNHDA and SQIVND (reference sequence). The CDR3 is 14 amino acids. V was pared by 5 bases and J by 5 bases, with 6 bases of the junction left unmatched. Investigators sought sequencing depths of between 1 in 200,000 and 1 in 1 million T cells. The data were produced by immunoSEQ multiplex PCR, yet TCRdb's version contains in-frame clones alone and is incomplete. This table holds some 300,000 clones, around four fifths found once. A remark on this clone: The antigen remains unidentified.

This specimen was PBMCs, taken before ibrutinib treatment. The chain recombines TRBV19 with TRBJ2-7, with 10 positions matching TRBD1. The sequence was collected from a human donor with chronic lymphocytic leukemia. The CDR3 reads CASSLGTGVDEQYF. The DNA of the CDR3 is TGTGCCAGTAGTCTCGGGACAGGGGTGGACGAGCAGTACTTC.